A selection of T cell receptor beta chains follows, all from one sample in a study of long-term antiretroviral therapy in people with HIV. Clones were sequenced by immunoSEQ multiplex PCR, and TCRdb holds only the in-frame ones, with some missing. The data show 20,000 to 30,000 clones, roughly 85% seen once. The sample was unsorted PBMCs, taken 2.3 years after starting antiretroviral therapy. The source of these receptors is a middle-aged man with HIV. CDR3s include the opening cysteine and the closing phenylalanine or tryptophan. D genes are given only for firm matches. Not every row has a clone size; where given, it reads once, few, many or a size class.

d_call j_call v_call clone_size cdr3_aa cdr3_nt
NA TRBJ2-1 TRBV9 NA CASSAHSGPSYNEQFF TGTGCCAGCAGCGCCCACAGCGGGCCCTCCTACAATGAGCAGTTCTTC
NA TRBJ2-3 TRBV10-1 NA CASSEGMSTDTQYF TGCGCCAGCAGTGAAGGGATGAGCACAGATACGCAGTATTTT
NA TRBJ2-3 TRBV13 NA CASSSRSRADTQYF TGTGCCAGCAGTTCGCGTTCGCGGGCAGATACGCAGTATTTT
TRBD2 TRBJ2-1 TRBV7-2 NA CASSLGYASGRGFSEQFF TGTGCCAGCAGCTTGGGCTATGCTAGCGGGAGGGGCTTTAGTGAGCAGTTCTTC
TRBD1 TRBJ2-7 TRBV5-5 NA CASSSGTGGYEQYF TGTGCCAGCAGCTCCGGGACAGGGGGATACGAGCAGTACTTC
NA TRBJ1-1 TRBV2 few CASSFSMNTEAFF TGTGCCAGCAGTTTCTCAATGAACACTGAAGCTTTCTTT
TRBD2 TRBJ2-1 TRBV10-1 NA CASRLAGGELQGFF TGCGCCAGCAGATTAGCGGGGGGGGAGTTGCAGGGATTCTTC
NA TRBJ1-1 TRBV11-2 NA CASSLRGRGTEAFF TGTGCCAGCAGCTTAAGGGGTAGGGGCACTGAAGCTTTCTTT
NA TRBJ2-3 TRBV2 NA CASIAGENTQYF TGTGCCAGCATAGCAGGGGAAAATACGCAGTATTTT
NA TRBJ1-1 TRBV2 NA CASSAGVRTEAFF TGTGCCAGCAGTGCAGGGGTACGAACTGAAGCTTTCTTT
NA TRBJ2-1 TRBV21-1 NA CASSTLHTAMPYNEQFF TGTGCCAGCAGCACACTCCATACAGCAATGCCCTACAATGAGCAGTTCTTC
NA TRBJ1-4 TRBV7-9 NA CASSLPTSRQDPTNEKLFF TGTGCCAGCAGCCTCCCTACTTCCCGACAGGACCCAACTAATGAAAAACTGTTTTTT
NA TRBJ2-6 TRBV13 once CASSFSLPEGANVLTF TGTGCCAGCAGCTTCTCCCTGCCGGAAGGGGCCAACGTCCTGACTTTC
TRBD2 TRBJ2-1 TRBV30 NA CAWSVYPAGANNEQFF TGTGCCTGGAGTGTCTACCCCGCGGGAGCCAACAATGAGCAGTTCTTC
NA TRBJ1-3 TRBV9 NA CASSADPRDLSGNTIYF TGTGCCAGCAGCGCGGACCCACGGGACCTCTCTGGAAACACCATATATTTT
TRBD1 TRBJ1-2 TRBV5-1 NA CASSPAVGRGQGYTF TGCGCCAGCAGCCCCGCGGTTGGCAGGGGGCAAGGCTACACCTTC
NA TRBJ2-7 TRBV5-1 NA CASSLGSPGNHQTYEQYF TGCGCCAGCAGCTTGGGTTCGCCCGGCAATCACCAAACCTACGAGCAGTACTTC
TRBD1 TRBJ1-2 TRBV6-1 once CASSDDRVDYGYTF TGTGCCAGCAGTGATGACAGGGTGGATTATGGCTACACCTTC
TRBD2 TRBJ2-7 TRBV11-2 NA CASSFAGDEQYF TGTGCCAGCAGCTTTGCGGGAGACGAGCAGTACTTC
NA TRBJ2-4 TRBV19 NA CASSIMVGDYYGGNIQYF TGTGCCAGTAGTATAATGGTAGGCGATTATTATGGGGGAAACATTCAGTACTTC
NA TRBJ2-7 TRBV14 NA CASSLPSSYEQYF TGTGCCAGCAGCCTCCCGAGCTCCTACGAGCAGTACTTC
NA TRBJ1-4 TRBV5-1 NA CASSRSFGTNEKLFF TGCGCCAGCAGCCGCTCCTTTGGGACTAATGAAAAACTGTTTTTT
NA TRBJ2-1 TRBV4-2 NA CASSQQVGGNEQFF TGTGCCAGCAGCCAACAGGTCGGCGGCAATGAGCAGTTCTTC
NA TRBJ2-7 TRBV2 medium-sized CASSIERYEQYF TGTGCCAGCAGCATTGAACGGTACGAGCAGTACTTC
TRBD2 TRBJ2-2 TRBV10-3 NA CAIGGVTGELFF TGTGCCATCGGGGGGGTCACCGGGGAGCTGTTTTTT
TRBD1 TRBJ1-2 TRBV19 NA CASSIYGTGMYGYTF TGTGCCAGTAGTATCTATGGGACAGGGATGTATGGCTACACCTTC
TRBD1 TRBJ2-7 TRBV6-5 NA CASSYGQGASYEQYF TGTGCCAGCAGTTACGGGCAGGGGGCATCTTACGAGCAGTACTTC
TRBD1 TRBJ2-3 TRBV27 NA CASSFRVPGQGTDTQYF TGTGCCAGCAGTTTTCGCGTTCCGGGACAGGGTACAGATACGCAGTATTTT